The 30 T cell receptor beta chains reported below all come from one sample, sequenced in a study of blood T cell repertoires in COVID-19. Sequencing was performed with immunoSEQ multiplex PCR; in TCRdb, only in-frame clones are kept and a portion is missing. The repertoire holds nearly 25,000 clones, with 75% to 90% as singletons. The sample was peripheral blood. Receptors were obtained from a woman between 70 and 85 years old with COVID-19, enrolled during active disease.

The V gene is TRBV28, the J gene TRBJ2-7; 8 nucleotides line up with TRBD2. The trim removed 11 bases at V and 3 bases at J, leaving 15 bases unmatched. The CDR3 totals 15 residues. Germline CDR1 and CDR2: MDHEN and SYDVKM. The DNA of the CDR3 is TGTGCCTGCTACCCGGGGCTAGCGGGCCTCTACGAGCAGTACGTC. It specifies CACYPGLAGLYEQYV.

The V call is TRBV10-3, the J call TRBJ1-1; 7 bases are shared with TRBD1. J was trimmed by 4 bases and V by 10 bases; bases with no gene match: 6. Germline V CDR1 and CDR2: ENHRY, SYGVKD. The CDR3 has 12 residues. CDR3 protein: CATVQGTTEAFF. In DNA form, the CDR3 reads TGTGCCACCGTACAGGGGACCACTGAAGCTTTCTTT.

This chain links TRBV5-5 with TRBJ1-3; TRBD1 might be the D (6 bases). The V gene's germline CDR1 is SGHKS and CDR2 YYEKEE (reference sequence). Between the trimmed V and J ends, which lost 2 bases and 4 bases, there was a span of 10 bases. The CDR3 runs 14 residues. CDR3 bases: TGTGCCAGCAGCTTTTCAGGGGCAGGAAACACCATATATTTT. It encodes CASSFSGAGNTIYF.

The CDR3: CASSPNYGTGNTEAFF. For the CDR3, the DNA is TGTGCCAGCAGTCCTAACTACGGGACAGGAAACACTGAAGCTTTCTTT. The chain couples TRBV27 to TRBJ1-1; 8 positions match TRBD1. The CDR3 covers 16 residues. Trimming at V came to 5 bases and at J to 2 bases, leaving 10 bases not matched to a gene. The germline CDR1 and CDR2 sequences are MNHEY and SMNVEV (reference sequence).

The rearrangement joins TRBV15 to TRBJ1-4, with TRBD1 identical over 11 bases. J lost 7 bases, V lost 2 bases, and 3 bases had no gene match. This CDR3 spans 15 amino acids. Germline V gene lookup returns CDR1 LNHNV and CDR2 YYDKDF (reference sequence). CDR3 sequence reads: CATSRPGTGGEKLFF. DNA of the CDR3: TGTGCCACCAGCAGACCCGGGACAGGGGGTGAAAAACTGTTTTTT. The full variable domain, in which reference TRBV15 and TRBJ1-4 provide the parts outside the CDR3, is DAMVIQNPRYQVTQFGKPVTLSCSQTLNHNVMYWYQQKSSQAPKLLFHYYDKDFNNEADTPDNFQSRRPNTSFCFLDIRSPGLGDTAMYLCATSRPGTGGEKLFFGSGTQLSVL.

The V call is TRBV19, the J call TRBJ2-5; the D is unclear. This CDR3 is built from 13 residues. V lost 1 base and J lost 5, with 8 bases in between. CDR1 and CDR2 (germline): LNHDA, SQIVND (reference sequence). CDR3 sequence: CASSIARGETQYF. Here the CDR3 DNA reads TGTGCCAGTAGTATAGCCCGCGGTGAGACCCAGTACTTC.

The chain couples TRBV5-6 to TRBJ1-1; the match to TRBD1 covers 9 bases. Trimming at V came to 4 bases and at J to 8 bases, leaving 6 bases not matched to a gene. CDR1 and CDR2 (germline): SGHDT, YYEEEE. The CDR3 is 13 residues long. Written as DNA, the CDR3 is TGTGCCAGCAGCCGGACAGGGGTTCGGGAAGCTTTCTTT. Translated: CASSRTGVREAFF. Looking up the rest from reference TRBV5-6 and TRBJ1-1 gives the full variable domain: DAGVTQSPTHLIKTRGQQVTLRCSPKSGHDTVSWYQQALGQGPQFIFQYYEEEERQRGNFPDRFSGHQFPNYSSELNVNALLLGDSALYLCASSRTGVREAFFGQGTRLTVV.

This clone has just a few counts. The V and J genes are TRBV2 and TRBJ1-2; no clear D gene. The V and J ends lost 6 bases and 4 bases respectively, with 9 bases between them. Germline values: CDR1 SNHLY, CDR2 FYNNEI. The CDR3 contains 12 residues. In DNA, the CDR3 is TGTGCCAGCAGGCCCCTCAGCTATGGCTACACCTTC. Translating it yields CASRPLSYGYTF. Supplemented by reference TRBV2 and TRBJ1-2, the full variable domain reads EPEVTQTPSHQVTQMGQEVILRCVPISNHLYFYWYRQILGQKVEFLVSFYNNEISEKSEIFDDQFSVERPDGSNFTLKIRSTKLEDSAMYFCASRPLSYGYTFGSGTRLTVV.

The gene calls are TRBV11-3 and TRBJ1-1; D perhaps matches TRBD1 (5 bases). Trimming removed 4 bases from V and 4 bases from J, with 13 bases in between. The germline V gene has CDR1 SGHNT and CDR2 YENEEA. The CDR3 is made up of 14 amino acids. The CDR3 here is CASSSETVFTEAFF. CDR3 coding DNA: TGTGCCAGCAGCTCCGAGACAGTTTTCACTGAAGCTTTCTTT.

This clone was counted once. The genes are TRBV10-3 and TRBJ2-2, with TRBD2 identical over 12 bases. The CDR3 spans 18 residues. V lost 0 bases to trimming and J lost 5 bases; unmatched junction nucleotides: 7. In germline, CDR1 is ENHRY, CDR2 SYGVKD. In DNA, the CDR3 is TGTGCCATCAGTGAGTCCCGACTAGCGGGGGCCGGGACCGGGGAGCTGTTTTTT. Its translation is CAISESRLAGAGTGELFF.

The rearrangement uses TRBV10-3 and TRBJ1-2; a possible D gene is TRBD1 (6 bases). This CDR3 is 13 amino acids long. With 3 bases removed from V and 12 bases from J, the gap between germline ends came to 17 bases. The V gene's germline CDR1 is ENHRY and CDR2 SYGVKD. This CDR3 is CAISDGTHSPNTF. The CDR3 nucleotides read TGTGCCATCAGTGACGGGACACACAGCCCCAACACCTTC.

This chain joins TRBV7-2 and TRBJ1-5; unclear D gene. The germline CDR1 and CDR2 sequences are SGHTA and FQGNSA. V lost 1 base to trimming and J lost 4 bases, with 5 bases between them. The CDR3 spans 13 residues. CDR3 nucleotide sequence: TGTGCCAGCAGCTTAGACACAAATCAGCCCCAGCATTTT. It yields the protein CASSLDTNQPQHF.

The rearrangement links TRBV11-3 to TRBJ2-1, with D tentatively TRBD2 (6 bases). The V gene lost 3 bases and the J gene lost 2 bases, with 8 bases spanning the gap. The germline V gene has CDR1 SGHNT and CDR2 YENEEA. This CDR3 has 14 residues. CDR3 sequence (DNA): TGTGCCAGCAGCTTTAGCGGAACCTACAATGAGCAGTTCTTC. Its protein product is CASSFSGTYNEQFF.

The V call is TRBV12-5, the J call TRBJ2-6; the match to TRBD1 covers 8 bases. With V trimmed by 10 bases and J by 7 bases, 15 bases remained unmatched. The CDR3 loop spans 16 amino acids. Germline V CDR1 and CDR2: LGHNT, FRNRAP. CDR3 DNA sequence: TGTGCTACCTCGGGACAGGTGCCTCTGCGAGCCAACGTCCTGACTTTC. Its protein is CATSGQVPLRANVLTF.

The CDR3 loop is CASSAGLGYNEQFF. DNA of the CDR3: TGCGCCAGCAGCGCCGGACTAGGGTACAATGAGCAGTTCTTC. The chain joins TRBV5-1 to TRBJ2-1; 7 bases line up with TRBD2. The CDR3 has 14 amino acids. Trimming took 4 bases from V and 4 from J; bases not matched to a gene: 5. Germline V CDR1 and CDR2: SGHRS, YFSETQ.

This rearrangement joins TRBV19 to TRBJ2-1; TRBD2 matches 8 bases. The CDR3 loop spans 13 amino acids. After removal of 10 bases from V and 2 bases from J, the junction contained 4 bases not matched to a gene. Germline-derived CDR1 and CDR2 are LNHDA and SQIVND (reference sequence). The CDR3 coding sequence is TGTGCCACCGCGACTAGCGCCTACAATGAGCAGTTCTTC. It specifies CATATSAYNEQFF.

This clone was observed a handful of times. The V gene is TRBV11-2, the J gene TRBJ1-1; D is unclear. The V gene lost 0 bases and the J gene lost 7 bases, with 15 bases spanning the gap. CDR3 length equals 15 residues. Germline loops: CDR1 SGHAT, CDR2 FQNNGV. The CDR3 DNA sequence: TGTGCCAGCAGCTTAGATAGAAGAACAGCACTTGAAGCTTTCTTT. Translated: CASSLDRRTALEAFF.

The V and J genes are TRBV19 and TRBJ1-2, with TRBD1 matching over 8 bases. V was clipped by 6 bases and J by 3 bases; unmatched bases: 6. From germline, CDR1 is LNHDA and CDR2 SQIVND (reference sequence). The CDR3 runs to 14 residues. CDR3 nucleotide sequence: TGTGCCAGTAGGAATGACAGGGGCCACTATGGCTACACCTTC. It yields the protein CASRNDRGHYGYTF.

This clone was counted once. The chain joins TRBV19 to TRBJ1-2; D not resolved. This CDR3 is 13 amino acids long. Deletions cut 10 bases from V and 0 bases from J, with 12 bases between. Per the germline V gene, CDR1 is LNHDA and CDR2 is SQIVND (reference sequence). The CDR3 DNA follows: TGTGCCACCGCACCGGGAGCTAACTATGGCTACACCTTC. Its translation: CATAPGANYGYTF.

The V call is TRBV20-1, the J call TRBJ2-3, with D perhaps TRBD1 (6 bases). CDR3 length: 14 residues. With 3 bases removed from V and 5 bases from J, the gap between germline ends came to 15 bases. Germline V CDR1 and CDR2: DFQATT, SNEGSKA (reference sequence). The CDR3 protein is CSASGAGAGDTQYF. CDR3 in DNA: TGCAGTGCTAGTGGCGCAGGGGCCGGAGATACGCAGTATTTT.

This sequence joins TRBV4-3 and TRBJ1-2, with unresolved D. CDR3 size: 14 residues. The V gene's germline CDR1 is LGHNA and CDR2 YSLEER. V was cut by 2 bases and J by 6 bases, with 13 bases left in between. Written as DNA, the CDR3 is TGCGCCAGCAGCCAATTAAACGCCCCTAATGGCTACACCTTC. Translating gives CASSQLNAPNGYTF.

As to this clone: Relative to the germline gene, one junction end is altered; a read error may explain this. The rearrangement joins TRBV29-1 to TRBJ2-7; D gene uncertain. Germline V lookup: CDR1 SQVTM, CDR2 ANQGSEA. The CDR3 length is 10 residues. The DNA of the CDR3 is TGCAGCGTCCTCTCCGACGAGCAGTACTTC. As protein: CSVLSDEQYF.

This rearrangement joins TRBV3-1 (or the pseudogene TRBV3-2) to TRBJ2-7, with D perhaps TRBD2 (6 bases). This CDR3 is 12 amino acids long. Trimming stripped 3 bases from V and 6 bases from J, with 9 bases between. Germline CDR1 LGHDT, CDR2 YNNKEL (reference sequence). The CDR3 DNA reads TGTGCCAGCAGCCACGGGGGTTCCGAGCAGTACGTC. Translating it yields CASSHGGSEQYV.

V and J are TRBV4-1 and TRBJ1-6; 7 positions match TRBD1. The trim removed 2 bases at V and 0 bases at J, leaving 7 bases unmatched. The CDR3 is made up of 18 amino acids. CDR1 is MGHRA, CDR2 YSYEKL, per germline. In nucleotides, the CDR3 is TGCGCCAGCAGCCAAAGTTCGGCAGGGGGCTCCTATAATTCACCCCTCCACTTT. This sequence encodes CASSQSSAGGSYNSPLHF.

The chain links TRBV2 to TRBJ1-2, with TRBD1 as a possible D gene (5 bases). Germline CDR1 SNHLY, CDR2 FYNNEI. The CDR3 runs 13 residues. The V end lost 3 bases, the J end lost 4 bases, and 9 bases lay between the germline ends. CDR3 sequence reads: CASSEQGGYGYTF. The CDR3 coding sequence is TGTGCCAGCAGTGAGCAGGGAGGCTATGGCTACACCTTC.

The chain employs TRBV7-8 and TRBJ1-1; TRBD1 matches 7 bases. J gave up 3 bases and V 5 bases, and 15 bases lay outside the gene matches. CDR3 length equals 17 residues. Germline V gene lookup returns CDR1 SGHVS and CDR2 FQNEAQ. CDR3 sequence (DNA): TGTGCCAGCAGCCTCTACCGTACCCAGGGGGGTGACACTGAAGCTTTCTTT. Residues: CASSLYRTQGGDTEAFF.

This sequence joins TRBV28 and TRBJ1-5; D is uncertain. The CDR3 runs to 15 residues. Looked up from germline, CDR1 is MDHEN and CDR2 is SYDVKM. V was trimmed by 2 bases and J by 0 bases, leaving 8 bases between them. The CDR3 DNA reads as TGTGCCAGCAGTTTAGTCGGTGATAGCAATCAGCCCCAGCATTTT. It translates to CASSLVGDSNQPQHF.

As DNA, the CDR3 is TGTGCCATTTGCGACGGGAACCAAGAGACCCAGTACTTC. Its translation is CAICDGNQETQYF. The chain links TRBV10-3 to TRBJ2-5; a possible D gene is TRBD2 (5 bases). V lost 9 bases and J lost 0, with 11 bases in between. CDR1 and CDR2 from the germline V gene are ENHRY and SYGVKD. CDR3 length: 13 residues.

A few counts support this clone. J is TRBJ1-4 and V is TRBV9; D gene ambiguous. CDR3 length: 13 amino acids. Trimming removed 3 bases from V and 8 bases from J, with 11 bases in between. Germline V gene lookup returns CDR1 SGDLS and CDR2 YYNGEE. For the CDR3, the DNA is TGTGCCAGCAGCGCAGGTGGATTCGAAAAACTGTTTTTT. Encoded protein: CASSAGGFEKLFF. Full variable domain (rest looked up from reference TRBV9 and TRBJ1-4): DSGVTQTPKHLITATGQRVTLRCSPRSGDLSVYWYQQSLDQGLQFLIQYYNGEERAKGNILERFSAQQFPDLHSELNLSSLELGDSALYFCASSAGGFEKLFFGSGTQLSVL.

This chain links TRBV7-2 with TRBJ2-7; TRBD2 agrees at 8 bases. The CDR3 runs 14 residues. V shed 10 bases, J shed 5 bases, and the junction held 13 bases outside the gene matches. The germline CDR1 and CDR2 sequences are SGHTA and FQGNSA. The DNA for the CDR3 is TGTGCCACCGCTCCCACGGGGGGGCCCCACGAGCAGTACTTC. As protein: CATAPTGGPHEQYF.